Below, 31 T cell receptor beta chains from the same sample are listed, as sequenced in a study of read filtering for tumor transcriptome and immune sequencing. The library was built from about 400 ng RNA with molecular barcoded adaptors for alpha/delta and beta/gamma chains. Each CDR3 protein gets one entry after TCRdb re-called the reads with MiXCR. The data show about 57,000 distinct CDR3 sequences, less than 25% seen once. Sequencing was carried out using a population of CD138-negative cells sorted from bone marrow. Receptor source: a donor at least 40 years old with multiple myeloma.

Note on this clonotype: An end of the junction does not agree with germline; a read error may underlie this. This rearrangement joins TRBV7-9 to TRBJ2-1; D remains unclear. The CDR3 consists of 12 residues. From germline, CDR1 is SEHNR and CDR2 FQNEAQ (reference sequence). The DNA of the CDR3 is TGTGCCAGCGGCTTGGGATTCGGTGAGCAGTTCTTC. This encodes CASGLGFGEQFF. The complete variable domain, with remaining parts taken from reference TRBV7-9 and TRBJ2-1, reads DTGVSQNPRHKITKRGQNVTFRCDPISEHNRLYWYRQTLGQGPEFLTYFQNEAQLEKSRLLSDRFSAERPKGSFSTLEIQRTEQGDSAMYLCASGLGFGEQFFGPGTRLTVL.

This clonotype is medium-sized within its sample. This chain joins TRBV28 and TRBJ2-7, with TRBD2 identical over 9 bases. The CDR3 is made up of 15 amino acids. The J segment lost 0 bases and the V segment lost 2 bases, leaving 2 bases of the junction unmatched. CDR1 is MDHEN and CDR2 is SYDVKM in the germline V gene. CDR3 amino acids: CASSLKRGDSYEQYF. The CDR3 coding sequence is TGTGCCAGCAGTTTAAAGCGGGGGGACTCCTACGAGCAGTACTTC.

With regard to this clonotype: This may arise from a read error, as a much more abundant clone is one base away. As the CDR3 is not closed by the conserved phenylalanine or tryptophan, this likely results from a read error. The chain joins TRBV3-1 to TRBJ2-2; 9 nucleotides agree with TRBD2. CDR3 size: 17 residues. Germline lookup yields CDR1 LGHDT and CDR2 YNNKEL (reference sequence). V dropped 4 bases and J dropped 0; count of bases not matched to a gene: 6. The CDR3 nucleotides read TGTGCCAGCAGCCCAAGCGGACTAGCGACGAACACCGGGGAGCTGTTTTCT. It yields the protein CASSPSGLATNTGELFS.

The CDR3, as DNA: TGTGCCAGCAGAAAGACAGGGGAAGGAGATACGCAGTATTTT. Translation gives CASRKTGEGDTQYF. V gene TRBV28 combines with J gene TRBJ2-3; 8 nucleotides line up with TRBD1. The J segment lost 5 bases and the V segment lost 6 bases, leaving 7 bases of the junction unmatched. This CDR3 has 14 residues. The germline gives CDR1 MDHEN, CDR2 SYDVKM.

The sample holds many counts of this clonotype. The V gene is TRBV5-1, the J gene TRBJ2-2; TRBD1 agrees at 9 bases. The trim removed 3 bases at V and 6 bases at J, leaving 12 bases unmatched. Germline V CDR1 and CDR2: SGHRS, YFSETQ. There are 17 residues in the CDR3. DNA for the CDR3: TGCGCCAGCAGCTCGCCAAGCGCACAGGGGGCCGCCGGGGAGCTGTTTTTT. This gives the protein CASSSPSAQGAAGELFF. The complete variable domain, with remaining parts taken from reference TRBV5-1 and TRBJ2-2, reads KAGVTQTPRYLIKTRGQQVTLSCSPISGHRSVSWYQQTPGQGLQFLFEYFSETQRNKGNFPGRFSGRQFSNSRSEMNVSTLELGDSALYLCASSSPSAQGAAGELFFGEGSRLTVL.

This clonotype was seen a few times. A much larger clone is a single base away; this may be a read error. CDR3 sequence reads: CASTPGQGYCYTF. The CDR3 DNA sequence: TGTGCCAGCACCCCCGGACAGGGCTATTGCTACACCTTC. The chain joins TRBV28 to TRBJ1-2, with 8 bases fitting TRBD1. CDR1 is MDHEN and CDR2 is SYDVKM in the germline V gene. The CDR3 has 13 residues.

This clonotype was recorded at least ten times. The chain couples TRBV12-3 or TRBV12-4 to TRBJ1-6, with D perhaps matching TRBD1 (5 bases). The CDR3 length is 14 residues. The V and J ends lost 3 bases and 10 bases respectively, with 13 bases between them. In DNA form, the CDR3 reads TGTGCCAGCAGTTTTGGCAGGGTGGGATCACCCCTCCACTTT. Translated, it gives CASSFGRVGSPLHF.

This clonotype appeared many times. The chain is built from TRBV7-9 and TRBJ2-3; perhaps TRBD2 as D (6 bases). Germline CDR1 reads SEHNR; CDR2 reads FQNEAQ (reference sequence). Trimming shortened V by 7 bases and J by 5 bases, and 16 bases separated the two germline ends. The CDR3 loop spans 14 amino acids. The CDR3 bases are TGTGCCAGCAACCCTCACGGGGGTAAAGATACGCAGTATTTT. This codes for CASNPHGGKDTQYF.

V and J are TRBV2 and TRBJ2-1, with D perhaps matching TRBD2 (5 bases). In germline, CDR1 is SNHLY, CDR2 FYNNEI. Deletions cut 11 bases from V and 5 bases from J, with 13 bases between. The CDR3 totals 12 residues. The CDR3 DNA is TGTGCCGGGTCTTGGACTCACAATGAGCAGTTCTTC. Amino acid sequence: CAGSWTHNEQFF.

Concerning this clonotype: This is likely an artifact of a read error, given a far larger clone one base away. The V and J genes are TRBV6-5 and TRBJ2-5; 8 nucleotides agree with TRBD2. Germline CDR1 MNHEY, CDR2 SVGAGI. The V and J ends lost 5 bases and 0 bases, in that order; junction bases with no gene match: 11. The CDR3 sequence is 17 residues long. The CDR3 sequence: CASSHIAGGADQETQYF. CDR3 in DNA: TGTGCCAGCAGTCACATCGCGGGGGGCGCGGACCAAGAGACCCAGTACTTC.

The table lists this clonotype with many counts. Only one base separates this from a far larger clonotype, so it likely reflects a read error. The J gene is TRBJ2-1, the V gene TRBV12-3 or TRBV12-4, with 10 bases aligning to TRBD1. This CDR3 has 14 residues. V shed 10 bases, J shed 7 bases, and the junction held 10 bases outside the gene matches. In nucleotides, the CDR3 is TGTGCCATCAGCCGCTGGGACAGGGGTAATGAGCAGTTCTTC. Its translation is CAISRWDRGNEQFF.

V gene TRBV7-8 combines with J gene TRBJ2-3; D is undetermined. Trimming pared 4 bases from V and 4 bases from J, leaving 12 bases between. The CDR3 has 14 amino acids. Germline V lookup: CDR1 SGHVS, CDR2 FQNEAQ. The CDR3 loop reads CASSSIELSDTQYF. The CDR3 DNA reads TGTGCCAGCAGCTCCATCGAACTCTCAGATACGCAGTATTTT.

This clonotype was observed many times. The gene calls are TRBV28 and TRBJ1-5, with a tentative D call TRBD1 (6 bases). With 6 bases removed from V and 5 bases from J, the gap between germline ends came to 17 bases. This CDR3 is 15 amino acids long. The germline CDR1 and CDR2 sequences are MDHEN and SYDVKM. This CDR3 is CASSFRTVGDQPQHF. CDR3 DNA sequence: TGTGCCAGCAGCTTCAGGACAGTGGGCGATCAGCCCCAGCATTTT.

This clonotype was recorded a few times. The rearrangement links TRBV5-1 to TRBJ2-7, with 7 bases that match TRBD1. With V trimmed by 0 bases and J by 3 bases, 3 bases remained unmatched. Germline lookup yields CDR1 SGHRS and CDR2 YFSETQ. The length of the CDR3 is 14 residues. CDR3 amino acids: CASSLAGGYYEQYF. CDR3 coding DNA: TGCGCCAGCAGCTTGGCAGGGGGATACTACGAGCAGTACTTC. Using reference TRBV5-1 and TRBJ2-7 for the parts outside the CDR3, the full variable domain is KAGVTQTPRYLIKTRGQQVTLSCSPISGHRSVSWYQQTPGQGLQFLFEYFSETQRNKGNFPGRFSGRQFSNSRSEMNVSTLELGDSALYLCASSLAGGYYEQYFGPGTRLTVT.

Many counts were recorded for this clonotype. The chain couples TRBV11-1 to TRBJ2-3, with D maybe TRBD2 (6 bases). The CDR3 runs to 18 residues. Germline-derived CDR1 and CDR2 are SGHAT and FQDESV (reference sequence). Trimming removed 1 base at V and 6 bases at J, with 23 bases between. Here the CDR3 reads CASSLVGSAGSVGDTQYF. CDR3 DNA: TGTGCCAGCAGCTTAGTCGGGAGCGCGGGATCAGTGGGGGATACGCAGTATTTT.

This clonotype was counted at least ten times. The chain links TRBV7-2 to TRBJ2-5; 11 nucleotides align to TRBD2. There are 14 residues in the CDR3. Germline-derived CDR1 and CDR2 are SGHTA and FQGNSA. Unmatched junction bases numbered 4, after V lost 5 bases and J lost 5 bases. The CDR3: CASSRSGGEETQYF. The CDR3 nucleotides read TGTGCCAGCAGCCGTAGCGGGGGGGAGGAGACCCAGTACTTC.

This clonotype was counted many times. The genes are TRBV6-5 and TRBJ1-1, with 9 positions matching TRBD1. Germline-derived CDR1 and CDR2 are MNHEY and SVGAGI. The CDR3 contains 15 residues. J was trimmed by 5 bases and V by 6 bases; bases with no gene match: 10. DNA for the CDR3: TGTGCCAGCAGACTATCCACAGGGGGCAGGACTGAAGCTTTCTTT. Protein product: CASRLSTGGRTEAFF.

This clonotype was counted ten times or more. The rearrangement uses TRBV20-1 and TRBJ1-5; the D gene is possibly TRBD1 (5 bases). The CDR3 contains 12 residues. From germline, CDR1 is DFQATT and CDR2 SNEGSKA (reference sequence). Trimming left V 7 bases short and J 7 bases short, with 14 bases between. This CDR3 reads CSGREGNQPQHF. In DNA form, the CDR3 reads TGCAGTGGTCGGGAGGGGAACCAGCCCCAGCATTTT.

This clonotype occurred many times. This chain connects TRBV5-1 to TRBJ2-1, with TRBD2 matching over 7 bases. Germline V gene data show CDR1 as SGHRS and CDR2 as YFSETQ. V trimming: 1 base; J trimming: 7 bases; junction bases outside the gene matches: 5. The CDR3 extends over 14 amino acids. The CDR3 loop reads CASSLSGRENEQFF. The CDR3 nucleotides read TGCGCCAGCAGCTTGAGCGGGCGGGAGAATGAGCAGTTCTTC.

This clonotype was counted at least ten times. The chain joins TRBV18 to TRBJ2-3; D remains unclear. The CDR3 contains 15 residues. Trimming pared 6 bases from V and 2 bases from J, leaving 15 bases between. Per the germline V gene, CDR1 is KGHSH and CDR2 is LQKENI. CDR3 region: CASSPPKGNTDTQYF. The DNA of the CDR3 is TGTGCCAGCTCCCCCCCAAAGGGAAACACAGATACGCAGTATTTT.

Concerning this clonotype itself: This sequence may be a read error, since a much larger clone differs from it by one base. The J gene is TRBJ1-5, the V gene TRBV6-5; 9 positions match TRBD1. The CDR3 loop spans 18 amino acids. Germline V gives CDR1 MNHEY, CDR2 SVGAGI. Trimming took 5 bases from V and 5 from J; bases not matched to a gene: 16. The CDR3 here is CASSPGTGRREIDQPQHF. As DNA, the CDR3 is TGTGCCAGCAGTCCTGGGACAGGGCGGCGGGAAATCGATCAGCCCCAGCATTTT.

This clonotype was counted ten times or more. V is TRBV6-5 and J is TRBJ2-7; D is perhaps TRBD1 (5 bases). The CDR3 extends over 11 amino acids. Trimming cost V 6 bases and J 5 bases, with 8 bases left between them. Germline V gene sequence: CDR1 MNHEY, CDR2 SVGAGI. CDR3 residues: CASSRADEQYF. The CDR3 DNA reads TGTGCCAGCAGCAGGGCCGACGAGCAGTACTTC.

A word on this clonotype: This clone may be a read error of a much larger clone one base away. The chain joins TRBV4-1 to TRBJ2-5; 7 nucleotides align to TRBD1. The CDR3 extends over 15 amino acids. The V gene's germline CDR1 is MGHRA and CDR2 YSYEKL. CDR3 region: CSSSQVWAGGETQYF. CDR3 coding DNA: TGCTCCAGCAGCCAAGTTTGGGCAGGGGGAGAGACCCAGTACTTC.

For the CDR3, the DNA is TGTGCCAGCAGTTACTCGACCGGAGGGGGGAGGGAAGAGACCCAGTACTTC. Its protein is CASSYSTGGGREETQYF. The V gene is TRBV6-6, the J gene TRBJ2-5, with D perhaps matching TRBD2 (7 bases). This CDR3 is 17 amino acids long. Trimming removed 0 bases from V and 3 bases from J, with 17 bases in between. CDR1 and CDR2 (germline): MNHNY, SVGAGI (reference sequence).

This clonotype was seen repeatedly, ten times or more. This rearrangement joins TRBV12-3 or TRBV12-4 to TRBJ2-2; D is undetermined. The germline V and J ends were trimmed by 7 bases and 13 bases, with 16 bases remaining between them. The CDR3 contains 12 residues. CDR3 loop: CASTPGLPGLFF. In nucleotides, the CDR3 is TGTGCCAGCACCCCAGGTCTCCCGGGGCTGTTTTTT.

The sample holds many counts of this clonotype. The V and J genes are TRBV4-1 and TRBJ2-2; 10 bases agree with TRBD2. Per germline, CDR1 MGHRA and CDR2 YSYEKL. The CDR3 runs 19 residues. The J segment lost 1 base and the V segment lost 2 bases, leaving 10 bases of the junction unmatched. The CDR3 DNA reads TGCGCCAGCAGCCAAATCGAGGCTAGCGGGAGAGGGAACACCGGGGAGCTGTTTTTT. It encodes CASSQIEASGRGNTGELFF.

The rearrangement links TRBV7-9 to TRBJ1-2, with 8 bases aligning to TRBD1. The CDR3 sequence is 14 residues long. With V trimmed by 4 bases and J by 14 bases, 15 bases remained unmatched. Germline V gives CDR1 SEHNR, CDR2 FQNEAQ (reference sequence). CDR3 in amino acids: CASSSTDRGEGETF. The CDR3 DNA sequence: TGTGCCAGCAGCTCCACAGACAGGGGAGAAGGAGAGACCTTC.

This chain links TRBV5-4 with TRBJ2-7, with 8 bases identical to TRBD2. The CDR3 loop spans 15 amino acids. CDR1 SGHNT and CDR2 YYREEE come from the germline V gene (reference sequence). After removal of 4 bases from V and 3 bases from J, the junction contained 9 bases not matched to a gene. The CDR3 here is CASSRITSGNYEQYF. Here the CDR3 DNA reads TGTGCCAGCAGCCGAATCACTAGCGGCAACTACGAGCAGTACTTC.

As for this clonotype: This could be a read error, since a much larger clone is one nucleotide away. J is TRBJ2-1 and V is TRBV7-9; D is unclear. CDR3 length: 18 amino acids. Germline lookup yields CDR1 SEHNR and CDR2 FQNEAQ (reference sequence). The CDR3 DNA follows: TGTGCCAGCAGCCCAAAAGGATACCGCTCAACCCAGCCCGGTGAGCAGCTCTTC. It codes for CASSPKGYRSTQPGEQLF.

Turning to this clonotype: This clone may be a read error of a much larger clone one base away. V usage is TRBV28 and J usage is TRBJ1-5, with TRBD1 matching over 8 bases. This CDR3 is 16 amino acids long. Germline CDR1 and CDR2: MDHEN and SYDVKM. DNA for the CDR3: TGTGTCAGCAGTCCCACCAGGGGGCGTAAGGATCAGCCCCAGCATTTT. Its protein is CVSSPTRGRKDQPQHF.

This clonotype was observed a few times. This chain connects TRBV15 to TRBJ1-5; D is unclear. Trimming took off 2 bases at V and 5 bases at J, with 7 bases between the two ends. This CDR3 is 13 amino acids long. Per germline, CDR1 LNHNV and CDR2 YYDKDF (reference sequence). In nucleotides, the CDR3 is TGTGCCACCAGCAGAAGGGAGTATCAGCCCCAGCATTTT. It translates to CATSRREYQPQHF. Full variable domain (rest looked up from reference TRBV15 and TRBJ1-5): DAMVIQNPRYQVTQFGKPVTLSCSQTLNHNVMYWYQQKSSQAPKLLFHYYDKDFNNEADTPDNFQSRRPNTSFCFLDIRSPGLGDTAMYLCATSRREYQPQHFGDGTRLSIL.